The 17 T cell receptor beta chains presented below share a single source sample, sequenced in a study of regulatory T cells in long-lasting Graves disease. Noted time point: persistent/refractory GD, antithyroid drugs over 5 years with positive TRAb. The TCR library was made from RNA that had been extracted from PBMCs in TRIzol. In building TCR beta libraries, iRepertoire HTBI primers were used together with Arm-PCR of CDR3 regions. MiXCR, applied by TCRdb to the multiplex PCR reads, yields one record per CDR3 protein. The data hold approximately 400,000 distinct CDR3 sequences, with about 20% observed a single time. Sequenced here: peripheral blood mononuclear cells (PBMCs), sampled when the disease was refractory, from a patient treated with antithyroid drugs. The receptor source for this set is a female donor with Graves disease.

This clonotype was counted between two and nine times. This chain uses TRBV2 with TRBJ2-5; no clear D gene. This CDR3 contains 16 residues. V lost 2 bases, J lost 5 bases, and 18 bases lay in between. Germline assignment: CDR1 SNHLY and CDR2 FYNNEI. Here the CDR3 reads CASSEKVGRRRETQYF. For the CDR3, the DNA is TGTGCCAGCAGTGAAAAGGTGGGAAGACGTCGGGAGACCCAGTACTTC.

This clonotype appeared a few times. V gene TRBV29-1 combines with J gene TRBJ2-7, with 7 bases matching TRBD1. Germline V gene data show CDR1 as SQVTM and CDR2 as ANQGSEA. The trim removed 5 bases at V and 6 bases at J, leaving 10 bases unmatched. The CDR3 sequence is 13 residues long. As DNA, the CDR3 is TGCAGCGTTTTTAGGGGGCTATTCTCCGAGCAGTACTTC. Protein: CSVFRGLFSEQYF.

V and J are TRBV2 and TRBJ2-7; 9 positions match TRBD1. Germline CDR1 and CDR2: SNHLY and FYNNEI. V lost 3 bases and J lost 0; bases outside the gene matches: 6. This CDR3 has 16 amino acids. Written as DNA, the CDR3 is TGTGCCAGCAGTGAGTCAGACAGGGGGATCTCCTACGAGCAGTACTTC. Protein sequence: CASSESDRGISYEQYF.

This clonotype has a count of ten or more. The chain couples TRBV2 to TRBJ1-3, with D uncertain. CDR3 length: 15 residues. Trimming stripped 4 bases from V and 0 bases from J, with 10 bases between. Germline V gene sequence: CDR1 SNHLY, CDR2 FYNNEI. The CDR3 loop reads CASSVGSHSGNTIYF. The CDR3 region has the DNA TGTGCCAGCAGTGTCGGATCCCACTCTGGAAACACCATATATTTT.

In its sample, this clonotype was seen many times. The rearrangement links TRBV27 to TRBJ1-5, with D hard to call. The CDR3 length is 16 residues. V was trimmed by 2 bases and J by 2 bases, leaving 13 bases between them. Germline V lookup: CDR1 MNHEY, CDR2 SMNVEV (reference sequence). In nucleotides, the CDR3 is TGTGCCAGCAGTTTAAATGAGGAGTTGGGCAATCAGCCCCAGCATTTT. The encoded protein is CASSLNEELGNQPQHF.

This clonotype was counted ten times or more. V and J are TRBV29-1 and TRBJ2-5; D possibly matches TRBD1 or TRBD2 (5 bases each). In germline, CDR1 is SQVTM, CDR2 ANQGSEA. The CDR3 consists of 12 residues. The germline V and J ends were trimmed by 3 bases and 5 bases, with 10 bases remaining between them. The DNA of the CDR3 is TGCAGCGTTGATGGGGGTTGGGAGACCCAGTACTTC. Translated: CSVDGGWETQYF.

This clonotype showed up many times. DNA of the CDR3: TGTGCCAGCACAGAACCCGGGACACACTACGAGCAGTACTTC. Translated, it gives CASTEPGTHYEQYF. The V gene is TRBV7-2, the J gene TRBJ2-7, with D possibly being TRBD1 (6 bases). The CDR3 has 14 amino acids. Germline V gives CDR1 SGHTA, CDR2 FQGNSA. The V end lost 7 bases, the J end lost 3 bases, and 16 bases lay between the germline ends. Combining the CDR3 with reference TRBV7-2 and TRBJ2-7 gives the whole variable domain GAGVSQSPSNKVTEKGKDVELRCDPISGHTALYWYRQSLGQGLEFLIYFQGNSAPDKSGLPSDRFSAERTGGSVSTLTIQRTQQEDSAVYLCASTEPGTHYEQYFGPGTRLTVT.

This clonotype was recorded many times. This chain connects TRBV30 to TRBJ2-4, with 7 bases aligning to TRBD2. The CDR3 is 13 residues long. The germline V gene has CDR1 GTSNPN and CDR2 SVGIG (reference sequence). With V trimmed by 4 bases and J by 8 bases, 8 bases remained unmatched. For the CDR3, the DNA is TGTGCCTGGAAGGGCGGGAGTAGGCACATTCAGTACTTC. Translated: CAWKGGSRHIQYF.

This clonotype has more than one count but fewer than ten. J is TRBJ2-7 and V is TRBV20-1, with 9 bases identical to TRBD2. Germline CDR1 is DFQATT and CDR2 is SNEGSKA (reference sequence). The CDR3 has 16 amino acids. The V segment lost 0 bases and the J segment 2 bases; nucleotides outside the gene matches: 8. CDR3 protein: CSARDRVREGTYEQYF. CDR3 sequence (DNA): TGCAGTGCTAGAGATCGAGTGCGGGAGGGAACCTACGAGCAGTACTTC.

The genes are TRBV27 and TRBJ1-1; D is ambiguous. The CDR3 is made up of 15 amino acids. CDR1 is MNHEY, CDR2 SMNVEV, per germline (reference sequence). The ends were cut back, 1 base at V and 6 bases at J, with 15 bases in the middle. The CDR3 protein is CASSLWVALTPEAFF. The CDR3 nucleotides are TGTGCCAGCAGTTTATGGGTGGCCCTAACCCCTGAAGCTTTCTTT.

The CDR3 DNA reads as TGCAGCGTTCCAGAGGACAGTGGGGGGTTTTCTTATGGCTACACCTTC. It codes for CSVPEDSGGFSYGYTF. This sequence joins TRBV29-1 and TRBJ1-2; weak D call: TRBD1 (6 bases). The germline gives CDR1 SQVTM, CDR2 ANQGSEA. The ends were cut back, 5 bases at V and 5 bases at J, with 24 bases in the middle. The CDR3 runs 16 residues.

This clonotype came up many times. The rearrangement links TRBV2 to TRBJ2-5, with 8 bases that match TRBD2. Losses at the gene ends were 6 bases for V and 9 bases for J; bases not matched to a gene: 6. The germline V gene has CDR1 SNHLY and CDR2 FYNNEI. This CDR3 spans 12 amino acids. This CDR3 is CASSEAGRAQYF. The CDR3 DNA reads TGTGCCAGCAGCGAGGCCGGGAGGGCCCAGTACTTC.

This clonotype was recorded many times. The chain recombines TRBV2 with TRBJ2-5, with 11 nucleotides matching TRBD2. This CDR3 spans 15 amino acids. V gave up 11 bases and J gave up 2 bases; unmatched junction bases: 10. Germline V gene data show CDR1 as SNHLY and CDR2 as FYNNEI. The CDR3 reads CAGTGTSGVQETQYF. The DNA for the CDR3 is TGTGCCGGAACCGGGACTAGCGGAGTTCAAGAGACCCAGTACTTC.

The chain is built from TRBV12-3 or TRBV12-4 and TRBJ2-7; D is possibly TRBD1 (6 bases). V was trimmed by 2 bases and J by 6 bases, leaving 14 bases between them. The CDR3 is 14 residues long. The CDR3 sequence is CASSLWQGSTEQYF. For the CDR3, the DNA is TGTGCCAGCAGTTTATGGCAGGGGAGTACCGAGCAGTACTTC.

The CDR3 DNA follows: TGTGCCTGGAGTCATCAGGGGCGAAATAATGAAAAACTGTTTTTT. Its translation is CAWSHQGRNNEKLFF. J is TRBJ1-4 and V is TRBV30, with D maybe TRBD1 (6 bases). With 2 bases removed from V and 4 bases from J, the gap between germline ends came to 14 bases. In germline, CDR1 is GTSNPN, CDR2 SVGIG (reference sequence). There are 15 residues in the CDR3.

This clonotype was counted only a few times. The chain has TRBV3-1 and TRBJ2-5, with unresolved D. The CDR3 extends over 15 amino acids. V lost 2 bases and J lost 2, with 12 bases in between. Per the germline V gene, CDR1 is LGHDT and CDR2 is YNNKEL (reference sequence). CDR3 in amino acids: CASSQSGLGQETQYF. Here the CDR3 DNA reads TGTGCCAGCAGCCAATCGGGCCTTGGGCAAGAGACCCAGTACTTC.

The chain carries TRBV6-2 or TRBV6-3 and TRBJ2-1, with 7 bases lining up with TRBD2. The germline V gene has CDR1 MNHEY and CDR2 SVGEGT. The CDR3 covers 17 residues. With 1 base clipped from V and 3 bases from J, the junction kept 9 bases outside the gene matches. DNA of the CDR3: TGTGCCAGCAGTTACTATGTGGAGCGGGATGACTACAATGAGCAGTTCTTC. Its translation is CASSYYVERDDYNEQFF.